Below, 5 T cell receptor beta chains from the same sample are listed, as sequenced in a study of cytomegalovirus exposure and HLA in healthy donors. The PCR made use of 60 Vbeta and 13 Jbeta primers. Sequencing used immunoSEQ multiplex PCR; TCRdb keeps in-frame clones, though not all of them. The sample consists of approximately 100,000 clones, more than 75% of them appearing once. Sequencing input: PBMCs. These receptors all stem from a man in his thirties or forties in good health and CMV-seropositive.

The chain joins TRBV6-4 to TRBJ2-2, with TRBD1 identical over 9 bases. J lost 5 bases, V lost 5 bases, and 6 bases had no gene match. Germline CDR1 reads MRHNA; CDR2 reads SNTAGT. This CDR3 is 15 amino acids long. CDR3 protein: CASSQDRGATGELFF. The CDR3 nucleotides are TGTGCCAGCAGTCAAGACAGGGGGGCGACCGGGGAGCTGTTTTTT.

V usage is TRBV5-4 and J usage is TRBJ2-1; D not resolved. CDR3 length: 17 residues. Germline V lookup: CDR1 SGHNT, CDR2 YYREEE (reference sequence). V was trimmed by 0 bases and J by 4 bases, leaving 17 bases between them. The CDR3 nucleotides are TGTGCCAGCAGCTTGGGCCTAGGTCCGGTAGTGTACAATGAGCAGTTCTTC. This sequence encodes CASSLGLGPVVYNEQFF.

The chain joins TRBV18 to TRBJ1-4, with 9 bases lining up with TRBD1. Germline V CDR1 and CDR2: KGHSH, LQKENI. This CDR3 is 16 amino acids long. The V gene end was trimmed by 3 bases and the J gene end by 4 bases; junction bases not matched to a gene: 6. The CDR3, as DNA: TGTGCCAGCTCACCTACACAGGGGGCAGGTAATGAAAAACTGTTTTTT. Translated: CASSPTQGAGNEKLFF.

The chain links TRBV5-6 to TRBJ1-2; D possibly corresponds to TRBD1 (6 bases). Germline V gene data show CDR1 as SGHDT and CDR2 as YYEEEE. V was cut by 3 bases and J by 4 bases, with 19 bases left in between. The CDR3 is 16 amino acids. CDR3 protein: CASSYNRQVIVYGYTF. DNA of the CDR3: TGTGCCAGCAGCTACAACCGACAGGTTATTGTCTATGGCTACACCTTC.

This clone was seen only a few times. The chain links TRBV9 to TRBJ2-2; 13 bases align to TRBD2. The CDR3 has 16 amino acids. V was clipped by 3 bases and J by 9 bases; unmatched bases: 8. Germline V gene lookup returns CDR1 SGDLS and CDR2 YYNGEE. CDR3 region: CASSAGTSGTGRELFF. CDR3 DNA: TGTGCCAGCAGCGCTGGGACTAGCGGGACCGGCCGGGAGCTGTTTTTT.